Each of the 12 T cell receptor beta chains below was sequenced from the same sample in a study of blood T cell repertoires in COVID-19. TCRdb keeps only in-frame clones here, not all; method: immunoSEQ multiplex PCR. This sample has 150,000 to 200,000 clones; roughly 80% occur once, and the top ten carry approximately 14%. Sequencing used peripheral blood. All receptors come from a man aged 18 to 29 with active or convalescent COVID-19.

J is TRBJ1-1 and V is TRBV28; TRBD1 matches 8 bases. Germline V gives CDR1 MDHEN, CDR2 SYDVKM. J gave up 3 bases and V 5 bases, and 14 bases lay outside the gene matches. The CDR3 loop spans 17 amino acids. CDR3 sequence (DNA): TGTGCCAGCAGTCGATGGTACTCGGACAGGGAAGACACTGAAGCTTTCTTT. The encoded protein is CASSRWYSDREDTEAFF.

V and J are TRBV5-1 and TRBJ2-5, with 8 bases fitting TRBD1. This CDR3 comprises 13 residues. V shed 4 bases and J 1 base; nucleotides not matched to a gene: 0. The germline CDR1 and CDR2 sequences are SGHRS and YFSETQ. The CDR3 DNA reads TGCGCCAGCAGCACAGGGGGCCAAGAGACCCAGTACTTC. Translating it yields CASSTGGQETQYF.

The rearrangement joins TRBV5-1 to TRBJ2-4; the D gene is possibly TRBD2 (5 bases). The V gene lost 2 bases and the J gene lost 8 bases, with 17 bases spanning the gap. Germline V CDR1 and CDR2: SGHRS, YFSETQ. The CDR3 contains 15 residues. CDR3 amino acids: CASSFGGRMIHIQYF. The CDR3 DNA follows: TGCGCCAGCAGCTTTGGTGGGAGAATGATCCACATTCAGTACTTC. Full variable domain (remainder filled in from reference TRBV5-1 and TRBJ2-4): KAGVTQTPRYLIKTRGQQVTLSCSPISGHRSVSWYQQTPGQGLQFLFEYFSETQRNKGNFPGRFSGRQFSNSRSEMNVSTLELGDSALYLCASSFGGRMIHIQYFGAGTRLSVL.

This chain joins TRBV6-6 and TRBJ2-7, with 7 bases aligning to TRBD1. The CDR3 loop spans 14 amino acids. Germline V CDR1 and CDR2: MNHNY, SVGAGI (reference sequence). V was pared by 2 bases and J by 2 bases, with 3 bases of the junction left unmatched. CDR3 amino acids: CASSYNQGAYEQYF. The CDR3 DNA reads TGTGCCAGCAGTTACAACCAGGGGGCCTACGAGCAGTACTTC.

On this clone itself: This may be a read error: a much more frequent sequence differs by one nucleotide. The gene calls are TRBV19 and TRBJ1-6, with 11 bases fitting TRBD1. The trim removed 6 bases at V and 9 bases at J, leaving 13 bases unmatched. Germline CDR1 reads LNHDA; CDR2 reads SQIVND (reference sequence). This CDR3 has 17 residues. CDR3 loop: CASSFSAIGQGASPLHF. As DNA, the CDR3 is TGTGCCAGTAGCTTCTCGGCGATCGGACAGGGGGCTTCACCCCTCCACTTT.

This clone was seen once. The rearrangement uses TRBV18 and TRBJ1-2; D is perhaps TRBD1 (6 bases). The germline CDR1 and CDR2 sequences are KGHSH and LQKENI. This CDR3 comprises 14 residues. Trimming removed 3 bases at V and 8 bases at J, with 16 bases between. In nucleotides, the CDR3 is TGTGCCAGCTCACCCGCGCGGGGGCAATCGGGCTACACCTTC. Amino acid sequence: CASSPARGQSGYTF.

This rearrangement joins TRBV27 to TRBJ2-2; TRBD2 matches at 13 bases. The V gene's germline CDR1 is MNHEY and CDR2 SMNVEV (reference sequence). This CDR3 is 16 amino acids long. V trimming: 6 bases; J trimming: 5 bases; junction bases outside the gene matches: 6. The DNA of the CDR3 is TGTGCCAGCAGCGGACCGGGACTAGCGGGAACCGGGGAGCTGTTTTTT. Translating it yields CASSGPGLAGTGELFF.

In nucleotides, the CDR3 is TGTGCCAGCAGCCGACAGTTGAACACTGAAGCTTTCTTT. This translates into CASSRQLNTEAFF. The chain carries TRBV28 and TRBJ1-1; D may be TRBD1 (5 bases). Germline V gene sequence: CDR1 MDHEN, CDR2 SYDVKM. The length of the CDR3 is 13 residues. The germline V and J ends were trimmed by 6 bases and 0 bases, with 8 bases remaining between them.

This chain links TRBV6-6 with TRBJ1-2, with TRBD1 matching over 10 bases. Trimming removed 1 base from V and 8 bases from J; junction bases left unmatched: 4. This CDR3 has 14 residues. Per the germline V gene, CDR1 is MNHNY and CDR2 is SVGAGI (reference sequence). In nucleotides, the CDR3 is TGTGCCAGCAGTTACTTTCGGACAGGGGGAGGCTACACCTTC. Amino acid sequence: CASSYFRTGGGYTF.

This clone has just one count. The genes are TRBV5-1 and TRBJ1-1; 9 bases are a match to TRBD1. The junction had 12 bases not matched to a gene; V was cut back by 0 bases and J by 3 bases. Germline CDR1 reads SGHRS; CDR2 reads YFSETQ. The CDR3 extends over 18 amino acids. The chain's CDR3 is CASSLARNRGLRDTEAFF. The DNA of the CDR3 is TGCGCCAGCAGCTTGGCACGGAACAGGGGGCTTAGGGACACTGAAGCTTTCTTT.

This chain joins TRBV28 and TRBJ1-4, with D unclear. Trimming took 3 bases from V and 5 from J, leaving 7 bases between them. CDR1 is MDHEN and CDR2 is SYDVKM in the germline V gene. This CDR3 has 13 residues. The CDR3 reads CASSFVLNEKLFF. DNA for the CDR3: TGTGCCAGCAGTTTTGTCCTGAATGAAAAACTGTTTTTT.

This chain joins TRBV28 and TRBJ2-1; unclear D gene. Trimming cost V 8 bases and J 0 bases, with 8 bases left between them. The germline V gene has CDR1 MDHEN and CDR2 SYDVKM. The CDR3 spans 13 residues. This chain's CDR3 is CASSWSSYNEQFF. The CDR3 bases are TGTGCCAGCTCCTGGAGCTCCTACAATGAGCAGTTCTTC.